Presented here are 23 T cell receptor beta chains from one specimen sequenced in a study of blood T cells in healthy people across ages. The use of a sample-barcoded 5' primer and a J-beta primer mix characterized a second PCR of roughly 6 to 11 cycles. TCRdb used MiXCR to reprocess the 5' RACE reads, holding one entry per CDR3 protein. The sample lists about 1.6 million distinct CDR3 sequences; about 35% were seen once. The sample comprised blood. The receptors were gathered from a young woman in good health.

The chain couples TRBV6-6 to TRBJ2-7; TRBD2 matches at 8 bases. V shed 5 bases and J 7 bases; nucleotides not matched to a gene: 16. Germline lookup yields CDR1 MNHNY and CDR2 SVGAGI (reference sequence). The CDR3 is 16 amino acids. CDR3 amino acids: CASSVGGGLSYNEQYF. CDR3 in DNA: TGTGCCAGCAGTGTCGGGGGGGGTCTGAGCTACAATGAGCAGTACTTC.

This clonotype was seen only a few times. The junction differs from germline at one of its ends, possibly a read error. J is TRBJ2-6 and V is TRBV12-3 or TRBV12-4; D possibly corresponds to TRBD1 (5 bases). This CDR3 comprises 16 residues. CDR3 bases: TGTGCCGCAGGGCCGGATCTCGACTCTGGGGCCAACGTCCGGACTTTC. Translating it yields CAAGPDLDSGANVRTF.

The genes are TRBV2 and TRBJ2-5; TRBD1 matches at 11 bases. The J call may not be correct, given that the DNA end is closer to TRBJ2-7. Germline V lookup: CDR1 SNHLY, CDR2 FYNNEI. This CDR3 spans 15 amino acids. The CDR3 loop is CASRGTGGPGFEQYF. CDR3 coding DNA: TGTGCCAGCAGGGGGACAGGGGGACCCGGGTTCGAGCAGTACTTC.

In regard to this clonotype: The junction departs from germline at one end; a sequencing error may be responsible. The chain is built from TRBV27 and TRBJ2-7; 8 bases are shared with TRBD1. The V gene's germline CDR1 is MNHEY and CDR2 SMNVEV (reference sequence). CDR3 size: 13 residues. DNA for the CDR3: TGTGCCAGCAGGCGGACAGGGAGCTACGGGCAGTACTTC. It yields the protein CASRRTGSYGQYF.

This clonotype came up a few times. V gene TRBV7-3 combines with J gene TRBJ2-3; TRBD1 aligns across 7 bases. The CDR3 has 15 amino acids. Germline trimming cut 5 bases from V and 8 bases from J; bases unmatched to any gene: 13. From germline, CDR1 is SGHTA and CDR2 FQGTGA. The CDR3 sequence is CASSRVQGHGGTQYF. DNA for the CDR3: TGTGCCAGCAGCCGAGTACAGGGGCATGGGGGTACGCAGTATTTT.

V and J are TRBV2 and TRBJ2-4; TRBD1 aligns across 9 bases. This CDR3 has 15 residues. The junction had 3 bases not matched to a gene; V was cut back by 6 bases and J by 0 bases. Germline V lookup: CDR1 SNHLY, CDR2 FYNNEI. DNA for the CDR3: TGTGCCAGCAGGACAGGGGGAATAGCCAAAAACATTCAGTACTTC. It is translated as CASRTGGIAKNIQYF.

This clonotype has just a few counts. CDR3 sequence reads: CASSPPPGQDYEQYF. As DNA, the CDR3 is TGTGCCAGCTCACCCCCTCCGGGACAGGACTACGAGCAGTACTTC. This chain uses TRBV18 with TRBJ2-7, with 8 bases matching TRBD1. CDR1 and CDR2 from the germline V gene are KGHSH and LQKENI. V lost 3 bases and J lost 3; bases outside the gene matches: 7. The CDR3 totals 15 residues.

This clonotype has only a few counts. The V and J genes are TRBV15 and TRBJ2-3; perhaps TRBD2 as D (6 bases). The CDR3 loop spans 15 amino acids. The V and J ends lost 3 bases and 1 base respectively, with 11 bases between them. CDR1 and CDR2 (germline): LNHNV, YYDKDF (reference sequence). The CDR3 nucleotides read TGTGCCACCAGCAGGGGACTCGCTGGCACAGATACGCAGTATTTT. Translation: CATSRGLAGTDTQYF. The whole variable domain, remainder taken from reference TRBV15 and TRBJ2-3, is DAMVIQNPRYQVTQFGKPVTLSCSQTLNHNVMYWYQQKSSQAPKLLFHYYDKDFNNEADTPDNFQSRRPNTSFCFLDIRSPGLGDTAMYLCATSRGLAGTDTQYFGPGTRLTVL.

A word on this clonotype: The CDR3 does not close with the conserved phenylalanine or tryptophan, likely indicating a read error. The CDR3 reads CSAGPGQGYQPQHV. CDR3 bases: TGCAGTGCTGGCCCGGGACAGGGATATCAGCCCCAGCATGTT. The rearrangement joins TRBV20-1 to TRBJ1-5; TRBD1 aligns across 9 bases. The germline V gene encodes CDR1 DFQATT and CDR2 SNEGSKA (reference sequence). Unmatched junction bases numbered 7, after V lost 5 bases and J lost 5 bases. The CDR3 runs to 14 residues.

The CDR3 reads CASSQDHWASYNEQFF. DNA for the CDR3: TGCGCCAGCAGCCAAGATCACTGGGCCTCCTACAATGAGCAGTTCTTC. This chain uses TRBV4-1 with TRBJ2-1, with D hard to call. V was clipped by 0 bases and J by 0 bases, with 9 bases between them. The germline gives CDR1 MGHRA, CDR2 YSYEKL. This CDR3 has 16 amino acids.

For the CDR3, the DNA is TGTGCCAGCAGTTACTCGACAGCGACCGAAGCTTTCTTT. Encoded protein: CASSYSTATEAFF. The chain has TRBV6-6 and TRBJ1-1; D is perhaps TRBD1 (5 bases). The V gene lost 0 bases and the J gene lost 8 bases, with 10 bases spanning the gap. CDR1 and CDR2 from the germline V gene are MNHNY and SVGAGI (reference sequence). The CDR3 spans 13 residues.

The CDR3, as DNA: TGTGCCAGCAGAACCTCAGGGACTACGGGAGAGCAGTACTTC. It specifies CASRTSGTTGEQYF. The rearrangement links TRBV5-6 to TRBJ2-7; 7 bases match TRBD2. CDR1 and CDR2 from the germline V gene are SGHDT and YYEEEE. The junction had 12 bases not matched to a gene; V was cut back by 5 bases and J by 7 bases. The CDR3 spans 14 residues.

V is TRBV15 and J is TRBJ2-1, with D hard to call. Deletions cut 4 bases from V and 8 bases from J, with 12 bases between. The V gene's germline CDR1 is LNHNV and CDR2 YYDKDF (reference sequence). The CDR3 covers 13 residues. The CDR3 sequence is CATSKGPNDEQFF. In nucleotides, the CDR3 is TGTGCCACCAGCAAAGGACCCAACGATGAGCAGTTCTTC.

The CDR3 sequence is CASSRLDRPSEKLFF. The CDR3 DNA sequence: TGTGCCAGCAGCCGGCTGGACAGGCCGAGTGAAAAACTGTTTTTT. This chain links TRBV6-2 or TRBV6-3 with TRBJ1-4; 7 positions agree with TRBD1. The V and J ends lost 6 bases and 7 bases, in that order; junction bases with no gene match: 11. There are 15 residues in the CDR3. CDR1 and CDR2 (germline): MNHEY, SVGEGT.

This clonotype was found once. V gene TRBV27 combines with J gene TRBJ2-1, with TRBD2 identical over 7 bases. There are 16 residues in the CDR3. J was trimmed by 3 bases and V by 0 bases; bases with no gene match: 5. The germline V gene encodes CDR1 MNHEY and CDR2 SMNVEV (reference sequence). The CDR3 sequence is CASSLSLAELYNEQFF. DNA for the CDR3: TGTGCCAGCAGTTTATCCCTAGCGGAGCTCTACAATGAGCAGTTCTTC.

This clonotype turned up a few times. V is TRBV4-2 and J is TRBJ2-3; 9 bases fit TRBD2. The V gene end was trimmed by 4 bases and the J gene end by 6 bases; junction bases not matched to a gene: 8. CDR3 length: 15 amino acids. CDR1 is LGHNA and CDR2 is YNFKEQ in the germline V gene. CDR3 in amino acids: CASSPRTSVGDTQYF. The CDR3 nucleotides read TGTGCCAGCAGCCCTAGGACTAGCGTTGGTGATACGCAGTATTTT.

The sample holds a few counts of this clonotype. This chain connects TRBV13 to TRBJ2-3, with D perhaps matching TRBD1 or TRBD2 (5 bases each). Trimming removed 1 base at V and 1 base at J, with 12 bases between. CDR1 PRHDT and CDR2 FYEKMQ come from the germline V gene (reference sequence). This CDR3 is built from 16 residues. The CDR3 DNA reads TGTGCCAGCAGCTTAGTTCTGGGGGTTCGCACAGATACGCAGTATTTT. Its protein is CASSLVLGVRTDTQYF.

This clonotype showed up just a few times. The V and J genes are TRBV7-3 and TRBJ2-1, with a possible D match to TRBD2 (5 bases). CDR1 SGHTA and CDR2 FQGTGA come from the germline V gene. CDR3 length: 15 amino acids. V was clipped by 2 bases and J by 3 bases, with 11 bases between them. This chain's CDR3 is CASSLGPADYNEQFF. The DNA of the CDR3 is TGTGCCAGCAGCTTAGGACCAGCGGACTACAATGAGCAGTTCTTC.

The chain is built from TRBV5-1 and TRBJ2-7; tentative D call: TRBD1 (6 bases). CDR1 is SGHRS and CDR2 is YFSETQ in the germline V gene. With 4 bases removed from V and 5 bases from J, the gap between germline ends came to 13 bases. This CDR3 region has 13 residues. DNA of the CDR3: TGCGCCAGCAGCGCCCACAGGGTGGACGAGCAGTACTTC. Protein: CASSAHRVDEQYF. The full variable domain, with the rest looked up from reference TRBV5-1 and TRBJ2-7, is KAGVTQTPRYLIKTRGQQVTLSCSPISGHRSVSWYQQTPGQGLQFLFEYFSETQRNKGNFPGRFSGRQFSNSRSEMNVSTLELGDSALYLCASSAHRVDEQYFGPGTRLTVT.

There are a few counts of this clonotype. The chain links TRBV6-5 to TRBJ2-7; D gene uncertain. The CDR3 consists of 14 residues. V gave up 0 bases and J gave up 3 bases, with 9 bases separating them. CDR1 is MNHEY, CDR2 SVGAGI, per germline. This CDR3 reads CASSYSTLNYEQYF. The CDR3 DNA follows: TGTGCCAGCAGTTACTCTACCTTAAACTACGAGCAGTACTTC.

The chain joins TRBV4-1 to TRBJ1-1; D is undetermined. Trimming stripped 1 base from V and 3 bases from J, with 12 bases between. The CDR3 spans 15 residues. CDR1 and CDR2 (germline): MGHRA, YSYEKL. This chain's CDR3 is CASSQVGIGDTEAFF. The CDR3 DNA reads TGCGCCAGCAGCCAAGTCGGAATCGGGGACACTGAAGCTTTCTTT.

This clonotype was picked up a small number of times. The chain couples TRBV7-2 to TRBJ2-5; 14 bases align to TRBD2. The V segment lost 1 base and the J segment 4 bases; nucleotides outside the gene matches: 2. CDR1 and CDR2 from the germline V gene are SGHTA and FQGNSA. This CDR3 region has 16 residues. CDR3 nucleotide sequence: TGTGCCAGCAGCTTAGTCGGGACTAGCGGGGGAGAGACCCAGTACTTC. This translates into CASSLVGTSGGETQYF.

Remarks on this clonotype: This may arise from a read error, as a much more abundant clone is one base away. This chain joins TRBV20-1 and TRBJ2-5; 14 positions match TRBD2. Unmatched junction bases numbered 8, after V lost 5 bases and J lost 0 bases. Germline values: CDR1 DFQATT, CDR2 SNEGSKA (reference sequence). The CDR3 length is 17 residues. In DNA, the CDR3 is TGCAGTGCTGGCGAGACTAGCGGGGGGGAGTACCAAGAGACCCAGTACTTC. Protein: CSAGETSGGEYQETQYF.